These 17 T cell receptor beta chains share one sample of origin, sequenced in a study of cytomegalovirus exposure and HLA in healthy donors. Researchers ran the PCR with 60 Vbeta and 13 Jbeta primers. Only in-frame clones appear in the TCRdb table, and some are missing; sequencing was by immunoSEQ multiplex PCR. The profile shows about 120,000 clones, roughly 60% of them singletons. The sequenced sample was PBMCs. The source is a man aged 35-49 years in good health and CMV-seropositive.

The rearrangement joins TRBV27 to TRBJ2-3; 10 nucleotides align to TRBD2. Germline CDR1 and CDR2: MNHEY and SMNVEV (reference sequence). The ends lost 5 bases at V and 2 bases at J; junction bases unmatched: 7. The CDR3 runs to 16 residues. This chain's CDR3 is CASSPLSGGYTDTQYF. As DNA, the CDR3 is TGTGCCAGCAGTCCTCTTAGCGGGGGGTACACAGATACGCAGTATTTT.

The rearrangement uses TRBV5-4 and TRBJ1-2; 9 bases match TRBD1. V lost 2 bases and J lost 5; bases outside the gene matches: 10. The CDR3 runs 16 residues. Germline assignment: CDR1 SGHNT and CDR2 YYREEE (reference sequence). In nucleotides, the CDR3 is TGTGCCAGCAGCTTCATGGGACAGGGTCGAGGTTATGGCTACACCTTC. This encodes CASSFMGQGRGYGYTF.

This clone was counted a single time. The chain combines TRBV28 with TRBJ1-3; no definite D call. The length of the CDR3 is 15 residues. Trimming removed 5 bases from V and 9 bases from J, with 20 bases in between. In germline, CDR1 is MDHEN, CDR2 SYDVKM. CDR3 bases: TGTGCCAGCAGTGCGGAGACCGCCCCGGGGAGCACCATATATTTT. This gives the protein CASSAETAPGSTIYF.

The gene calls are TRBV18 and TRBJ1-3; D is uncertain. This CDR3 is 16 amino acids long. Germline V gene sequence: CDR1 KGHSH, CDR2 LQKENI. V was clipped by 2 bases and J by 0 bases, with 11 bases between them. CDR3 protein: CASSPVDSSSGNTIYF. The CDR3 DNA is TGTGCCAGCTCACCAGTGGACTCAAGCTCTGGAAACACCATATATTTT.

The V and J genes are TRBV4-2 and TRBJ1-5, with a tentative D call TRBD1 (5 bases). Germline V CDR1 and CDR2: LGHNA, YNFKEQ. This CDR3 region has 14 residues. V was shortened by 1 base and J by 5 bases, with 9 bases between the two germline ends. The CDR3 spells CASSQVGADQPQHF. The DNA of the CDR3 is TGTGCCAGCAGCCAAGTAGGGGCGGATCAGCCCCAGCATTTT.

The chain combines TRBV14 with TRBJ2-7, with a possible D match to TRBD1 (6 bases). Trimming cost V 1 base and J 2 bases, with 9 bases left between them. The CDR3 covers 14 residues. Germline values: CDR1 SGHDN, CDR2 FVKESK. CDR3: CASSQAGVAYEQYF. CDR3 bases: TGTGCCAGCAGCCAAGCAGGGGTGGCCTACGAGCAGTACTTC.

The rearrangement links TRBV4-3 to TRBJ2-3; a weak D match, TRBD2 (5 bases). Trimming left V 3 bases short and J 5 bases short, with 15 bases between. The CDR3 totals 15 residues. Germline assignment: CDR1 LGHNA and CDR2 YSLEER. The CDR3 nucleotides are TGCGCCAGCAGCCATTGGCGCGAGGCGGGAGATACGCAGTATTTT. Translation: CASSHWREAGDTQYF.

CDR3 nucleotides: TGTGCCAGCACCCCGGGACAGTCCCATGGCTACACCTTC. Translation gives CASTPGQSHGYTF. The rearrangement joins TRBV28 to TRBJ1-2; 7 bases agree with TRBD1. V lost 7 bases to trimming and J lost 6 bases; unmatched junction nucleotides: 8. CDR1 and CDR2 (germline): MDHEN, SYDVKM. The CDR3 consists of 13 residues.

The rearrangement joins TRBV15 to TRBJ1-5, with TRBD1 matching 9 bases. Germline assignment: CDR1 LNHNV and CDR2 YYDKDF (reference sequence). The CDR3 covers 16 residues. After removal of 0 bases from V and 4 bases from J, the junction contained 4 bases not matched to a gene. The CDR3 sequence: CATSRDYGTGNQPQHF. The DNA of the CDR3 is TGTGCCACCAGCAGAGATTATGGGACAGGGAATCAGCCCCAGCATTTT.

The J gene is TRBJ1-6, the V gene TRBV25-1; no firm D call. The V and J ends lost 5 bases and 8 bases respectively, with 16 bases between them. The CDR3 consists of 15 residues. In germline, CDR1 is MGHDK, CDR2 SYGVNS. The CDR3 coding sequence is TGTGCCAGCAGTAGAGGGAGTCACTTCGATTCACCCCTCCACTTT. Translated: CASSRGSHFDSPLHF.

This sequence joins TRBV15 and TRBJ1-6; D unclear. Trimming removed 1 base from V and 7 bases from J, with 5 bases in between. CDR1 is LNHNV and CDR2 is YYDKDF in the germline V gene (reference sequence). The CDR3 spans 13 residues. The CDR3 is CATSRAQNSPLHF. DNA for the CDR3: TGTGCCACCAGCAGAGCCCAAAATTCACCCCTCCACTTT.

This chain connects TRBV9 to TRBJ1-5; weak D call: TRBD1 (6 bases). The germline V and J ends were trimmed by 5 bases and 4 bases, with 10 bases remaining between them. The germline CDR1 and CDR2 sequences are SGDLS and YYNGEE. CDR3 length equals 13 residues. The CDR3 spells CASSRQDNQPQHF. The CDR3 DNA reads as TGTGCCAGCAGTCGACAGGATAATCAGCCCCAGCATTTT.

This clone was detected a few times. The chain carries TRBV27 and TRBJ2-7; 7 bases match TRBD1. The CDR3 is 13 amino acids. Germline CDR1 and CDR2: MNHEY and SMNVEV (reference sequence). Trimming took 5 bases from V and 2 from J; bases not matched to a gene: 3. This CDR3 is CASSVDRAYEQYF. The CDR3 DNA follows: TGTGCCAGCAGTGTAGACAGGGCCTACGAGCAGTACTTC.

This clone was seen a handful of times. The chain employs TRBV5-1 and TRBJ1-2; D remains ambiguous. The CDR3 is 12 amino acids. The germline V and J ends were trimmed by 0 bases and 4 bases, with 4 bases remaining between them. From germline, CDR1 is SGHRS and CDR2 YFSETQ. CDR3 in amino acids: CASSLESYGYTF. Written as DNA, the CDR3 is TGCGCCAGCAGCTTGGAGAGCTATGGCTACACCTTC. The whole variable domain, filled in from reference TRBV5-1 and TRBJ1-2, reads KAGVTQTPRYLIKTRGQQVTLSCSPISGHRSVSWYQQTPGQGLQFLFEYFSETQRNKGNFPGRFSGRQFSNSRSEMNVSTLELGDSALYLCASSLESYGYTFGSGTRLTVV.

In nucleotides, the CDR3 is TGCAGCGTTGAAAAGACAGTTGGCACAGATACGCAGTATTTT. It yields the protein CSVEKTVGTDTQYF. V and J are TRBV29-1 and TRBJ2-3, with a weak D call TRBD1 (5 bases). The CDR3 length is 14 residues. The ends were cut back, 2 bases at V and 1 base at J, with 10 bases in the middle. The germline CDR1 and CDR2 sequences are SQVTM and ANQGSEA.

The chain carries TRBV18 and TRBJ2-5; tentatively, D is TRBD1 (6 bases). Germline V gives CDR1 KGHSH, CDR2 LQKENI. This CDR3 spans 15 amino acids. V was pared by 1 base and J by 5 bases, with 14 bases between. This CDR3 is CASSPQGERGETQYF. CDR3 nucleotide sequence: TGTGCCAGCTCACCACAGGGCGAGAGGGGGGAGACCCAGTACTTC.

This sequence joins TRBV7-2 and TRBJ1-1, with 9 bases fitting TRBD1. The CDR3 length is 14 residues. The V gene's germline CDR1 is SGHTA and CDR2 FQGNSA. Losses at the gene ends were 5 bases for V and 2 bases for J; bases not matched to a gene: 3. In DNA form, the CDR3 reads TGTGCCAGCAGCCGACAGGGGGGAAACACTGAAGCTTTCTTT. It yields the protein CASSRQGGNTEAFF.